This T cell receptor beta chain was recorded in a study of cytomegalovirus exposure and HLA in healthy donors. Study results and limitations: Follow-up analysis seemed to connect common viral pathogens with several of the most significant clusters identified.

Use of 60 Vbeta and 13 Jbeta primers characterized the PCR. The assay was immunoSEQ multiplex PCR, and TCRdb's table has in-frame clones only and misses some. The table records some 190,000 clones, around four fifths of them present only once. This clone has more than one count but fewer than ten. Its antigen is unknown. The sample comprised PBMCs. This receptor was taken from a man aged 35 to 55 in good health and CMV-seropositive.

CDR3 protein: CSGRTGTGIAGELFF. The CDR3 region has the DNA TGCAGCGGAAGAACCGGGACAGGGATCGCCGGGGAGCTGTTTTTT. This chain joins TRBV29-1 and TRBJ2-2, with TRBD1 matching 9 bases. The CDR3 sequence is 15 residues long. Germline V gene sequence: CDR1 SQVTM, CDR2 ANQGSEA. Germline trimming cut 7 bases from V and 6 bases from J; bases unmatched to any gene: 12.